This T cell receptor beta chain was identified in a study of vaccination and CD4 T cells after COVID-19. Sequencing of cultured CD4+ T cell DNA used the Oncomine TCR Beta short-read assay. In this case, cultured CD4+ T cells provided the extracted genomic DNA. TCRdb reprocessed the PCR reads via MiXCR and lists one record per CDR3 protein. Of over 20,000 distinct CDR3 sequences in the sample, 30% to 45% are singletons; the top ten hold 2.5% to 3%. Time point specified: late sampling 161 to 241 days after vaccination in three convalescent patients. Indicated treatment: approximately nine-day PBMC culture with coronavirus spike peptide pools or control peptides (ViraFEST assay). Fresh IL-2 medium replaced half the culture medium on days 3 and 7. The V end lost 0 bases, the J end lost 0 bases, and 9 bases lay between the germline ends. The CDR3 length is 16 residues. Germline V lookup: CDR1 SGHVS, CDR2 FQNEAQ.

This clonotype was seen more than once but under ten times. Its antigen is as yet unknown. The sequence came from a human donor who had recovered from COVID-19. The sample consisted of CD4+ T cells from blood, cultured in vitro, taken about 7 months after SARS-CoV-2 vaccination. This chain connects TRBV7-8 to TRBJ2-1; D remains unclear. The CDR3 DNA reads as TGTGCCAGCAGCTTAGCGACGGATAGCTCCTACAATGAGCAGTTCTTC. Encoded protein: CASSLATDSSYNEQFF.